This TCR beta chain was identified during a study of blood T cell repertoires in COVID-19. Background on the study: COVID-19 samples from acute and convalescent phases originated in the United States, Italy and Spain.

Participants were aged about 18 to 95 years, lived in 24 US areas, and enrolled virtually. A single count supports this clone. Original processing notes: Using reference gene primer amplification, nucleated cell counts were estimated. The repertoire was sequenced with immunoSEQ multiplex PCR; TCRdb's copy has only in-frame clones and lacks some. V and J calls and clone size are those listed in that table; D and trimming were worked out from the DNA. The sample contains approximately 65,000 clones, approximately 78% of which appear only once. CDR1 LNHNV and CDR2 YYDKDF come from the germline V gene (reference sequence). V was cut by 8 bases and J by 0 bases, with 11 bases left in between. This CDR3 has 13 amino acids.

Sample: PBMCs or T cells enriched from blood (not recorded which). The sequence derives from a woman in her forties with acute COVID-19. This chain connects TRBV15 to TRBJ2-7; D gene ambiguous. CDR3 residues: CATELVSSYEQYV. The DNA for the CDR3 is TGTGCCACCGAGCTCGTTAGCTCCTACGAGCAGTACGTC.